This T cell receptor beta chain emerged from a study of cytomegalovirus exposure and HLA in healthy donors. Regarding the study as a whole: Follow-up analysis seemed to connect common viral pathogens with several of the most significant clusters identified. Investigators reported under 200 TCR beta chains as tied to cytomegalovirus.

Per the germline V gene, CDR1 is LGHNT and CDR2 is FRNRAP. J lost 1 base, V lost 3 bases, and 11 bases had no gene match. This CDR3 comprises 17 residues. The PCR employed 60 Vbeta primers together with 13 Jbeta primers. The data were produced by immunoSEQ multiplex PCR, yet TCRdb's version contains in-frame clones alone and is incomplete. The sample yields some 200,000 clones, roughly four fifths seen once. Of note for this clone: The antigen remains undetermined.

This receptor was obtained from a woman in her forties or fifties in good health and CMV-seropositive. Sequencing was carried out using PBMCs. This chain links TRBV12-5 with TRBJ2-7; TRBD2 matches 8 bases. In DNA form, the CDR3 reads TGTGCTAGTGGTTTTGCCCTTCCACTAGCGGAATCCTACGAGCAGTACTTC. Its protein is CASGFALPLAESYEQYF.